The TCR beta chain under discussion was sequenced for a study of cytomegalovirus exposure and HLA in healthy donors. While the first cohort had around 700 subjects, the donors belonged to the separate validation cohort of 100 to 150 subjects. This table comes from immunoSEQ multiplex PCR, and its TCRdb copy is limited to in-frame clones, with some not included. The sample contains 150,000 to 250,000 clones, 80% to 90% of which appear only once. As concerns this clone: Its target is unknown.

The CDR3 totals 15 residues. From germline, CDR1 is SGHRS and CDR2 YFSETQ. The ends lost 6 bases at V and 3 bases at J; junction bases unmatched: 12. Study findings and constraints: The study designated some 180 TCR beta chains cytomegalovirus-associated. A subsequent analysis found that TCR clusters from the first cohort also tended to co-occur in the roughly 120 validation repertoires, with approximately 94% of cluster scores above 0. Rarity held for most TCR sequences, but there were some public TCRs that occurred in many donors.

This sequence originates from a woman younger than 45 in good health and CMV-seropositive. The sample comprised PBMCs. J is TRBJ2-7 and V is TRBV5-1; 7 bases are a match to TRBD1. The CDR3, as DNA: TGCGCCAGCACCCCCGGGGACAGCCGAAACTACGAGCAGTACTTC. Its protein product is CASTPGDSRNYEQYF.